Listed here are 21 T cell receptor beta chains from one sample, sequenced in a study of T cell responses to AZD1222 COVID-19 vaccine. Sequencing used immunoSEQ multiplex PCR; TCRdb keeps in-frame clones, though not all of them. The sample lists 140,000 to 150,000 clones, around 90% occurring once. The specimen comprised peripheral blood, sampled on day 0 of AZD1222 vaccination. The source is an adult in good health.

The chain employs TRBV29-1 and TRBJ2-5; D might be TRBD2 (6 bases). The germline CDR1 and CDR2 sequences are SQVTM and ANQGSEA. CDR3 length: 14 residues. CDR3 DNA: TGCAGTGTTACGGGGGTTGGCACTCAAGAGACCCAGTACTTC. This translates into CSVTGVGTQETQYF. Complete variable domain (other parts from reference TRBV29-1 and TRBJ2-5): SAVISQKPSRDICQRGTSLTIQCQVDSQVTMMFWYRQQPGQSLTLIATANQGSEATYESGFVIDKFPISRPNLTFSTLTVSNMSPEDSSIYLCSVTGVGTQETQYFGPGTRLLVL.

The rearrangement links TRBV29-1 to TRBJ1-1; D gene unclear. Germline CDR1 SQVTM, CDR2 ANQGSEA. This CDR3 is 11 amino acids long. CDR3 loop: CTPGRGTEAFF. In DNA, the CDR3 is TGCACCCCTGGGAGAGGGACTGAAGCTTTCTTT.

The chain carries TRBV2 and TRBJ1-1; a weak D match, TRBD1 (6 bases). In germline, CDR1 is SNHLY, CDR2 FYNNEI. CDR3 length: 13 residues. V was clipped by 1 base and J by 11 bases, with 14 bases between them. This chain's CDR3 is CASSEVGQFAAFF. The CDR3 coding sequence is TGTGCCAGCAGTGAAGTAGGACAGTTCGCGGCTTTCTTT.

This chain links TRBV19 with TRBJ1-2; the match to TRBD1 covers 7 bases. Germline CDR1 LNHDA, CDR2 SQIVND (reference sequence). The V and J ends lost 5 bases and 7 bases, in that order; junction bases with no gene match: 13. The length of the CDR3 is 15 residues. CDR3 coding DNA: TGTGCCAGTAGTCCCAGGGACAGTCTTTTTGGTGGCTACACCTTC. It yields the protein CASSPRDSLFGGYTF.

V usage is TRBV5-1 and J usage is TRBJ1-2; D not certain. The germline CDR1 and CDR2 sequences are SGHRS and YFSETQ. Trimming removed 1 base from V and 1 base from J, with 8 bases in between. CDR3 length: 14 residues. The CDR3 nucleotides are TGCGCCAGCAGCTTGAGGGCGGATAACTATGGCTACACCTTC. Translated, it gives CASSLRADNYGYTF.

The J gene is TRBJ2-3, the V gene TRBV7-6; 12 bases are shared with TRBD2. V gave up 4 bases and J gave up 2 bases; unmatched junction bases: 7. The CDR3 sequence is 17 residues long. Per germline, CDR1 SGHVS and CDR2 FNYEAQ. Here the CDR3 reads CASSWPSGGANTDTQYF. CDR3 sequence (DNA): TGTGCCAGCAGCTGGCCTAGCGGGGGGGCCAACACAGATACGCAGTATTTT.

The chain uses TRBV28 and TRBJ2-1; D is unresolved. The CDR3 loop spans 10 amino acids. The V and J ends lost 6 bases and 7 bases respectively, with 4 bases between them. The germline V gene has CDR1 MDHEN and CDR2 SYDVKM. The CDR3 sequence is CASRKNEQFF. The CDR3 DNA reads TGTGCCAGCAGGAAGAATGAGCAGTTCTTC.

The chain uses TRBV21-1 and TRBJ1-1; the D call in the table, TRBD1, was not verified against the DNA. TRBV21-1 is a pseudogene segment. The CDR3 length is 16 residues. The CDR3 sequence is CASTLTRTGEGTEAFF. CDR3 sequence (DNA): TGTGCCAGCACCCTAACCCGGACAGGGGAGGGCACTGAAGCTTTCTTT.

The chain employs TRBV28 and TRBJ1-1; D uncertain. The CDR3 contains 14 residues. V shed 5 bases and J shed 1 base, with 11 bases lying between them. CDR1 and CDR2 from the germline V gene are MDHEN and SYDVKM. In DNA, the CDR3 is TGTGCCAGCAGTACCCGTCCCCGGAACACTGAAGCTTTCTTT. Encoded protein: CASSTRPRNTEAFF.

The CDR3 spells CASSIGTGTTDTQYF. CDR3 nucleotides: TGTGCCAGTAGTATCGGGACAGGGACTACAGATACGCAGTATTTT. V usage is TRBV19 and J usage is TRBJ2-3; 9 bases agree with TRBD1. Germline CDR1 is LNHDA and CDR2 is SQIVND (reference sequence). The V gene end was trimmed by 3 bases and the J gene end by 3 bases; junction bases not matched to a gene: 4. The CDR3 is made up of 15 amino acids.

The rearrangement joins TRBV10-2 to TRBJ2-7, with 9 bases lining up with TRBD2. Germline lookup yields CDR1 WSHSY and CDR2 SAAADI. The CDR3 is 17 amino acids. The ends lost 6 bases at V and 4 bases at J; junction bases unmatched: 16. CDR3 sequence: CASSDRSLAGLGYEQYF. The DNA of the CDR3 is TGCGCCAGCAGCGACCGATCACTAGCGGGCCTCGGGTACGAGCAGTACTTC.

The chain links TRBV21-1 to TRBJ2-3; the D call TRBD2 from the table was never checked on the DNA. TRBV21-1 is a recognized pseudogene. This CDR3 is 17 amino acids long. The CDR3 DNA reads TGTGCCAGCAGCAGCTTAAGCGGGACTAGCATGGCAGATACGCAGTATTTT. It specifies CASSSLSGTSMADTQYF.

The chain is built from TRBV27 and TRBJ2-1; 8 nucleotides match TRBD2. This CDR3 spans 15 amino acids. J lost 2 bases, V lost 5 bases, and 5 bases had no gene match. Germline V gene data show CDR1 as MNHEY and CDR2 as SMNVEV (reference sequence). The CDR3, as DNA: TGTGCCAGCAGTATCACTAGCGGACCCTACAATGAGCAGTTCTTC. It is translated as CASSITSGPYNEQFF.

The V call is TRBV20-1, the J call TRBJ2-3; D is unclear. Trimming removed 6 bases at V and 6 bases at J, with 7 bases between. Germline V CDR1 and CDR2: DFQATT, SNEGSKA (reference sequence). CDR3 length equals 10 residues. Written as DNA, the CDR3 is TGCAGTGCCGGAGTTGATACGCAGTATTTT. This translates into CSAGVDTQYF.

CDR3 coding DNA: TGTGCCAGCAGGACTGGCCCGGGACAGGGCCTCGACGAGCAGTACTTC. It encodes CASRTGPGQGLDEQYF. The rearrangement joins TRBV27 to TRBJ2-7; 9 bases are a match to TRBD1. The CDR3 is 16 residues long. Germline V gene lookup returns CDR1 MNHEY and CDR2 SMNVEV (reference sequence). The ends lost 6 bases at V and 5 bases at J; junction bases unmatched: 14.

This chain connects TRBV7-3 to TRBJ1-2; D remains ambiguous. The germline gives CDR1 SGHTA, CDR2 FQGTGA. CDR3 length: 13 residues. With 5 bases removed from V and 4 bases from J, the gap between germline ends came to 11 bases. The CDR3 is CASSPSFSYGYTF. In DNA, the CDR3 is TGTGCCAGCAGCCCATCTTTCTCCTATGGCTACACCTTC.

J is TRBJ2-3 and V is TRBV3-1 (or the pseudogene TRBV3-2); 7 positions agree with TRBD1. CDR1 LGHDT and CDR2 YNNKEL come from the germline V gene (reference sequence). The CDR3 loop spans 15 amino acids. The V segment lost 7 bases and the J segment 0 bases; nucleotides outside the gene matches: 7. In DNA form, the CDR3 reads TGTGCCAGCACCGAACGGGGACAGAGCACAGATACGCAGTATTTT. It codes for CASTERGQSTDTQYF.

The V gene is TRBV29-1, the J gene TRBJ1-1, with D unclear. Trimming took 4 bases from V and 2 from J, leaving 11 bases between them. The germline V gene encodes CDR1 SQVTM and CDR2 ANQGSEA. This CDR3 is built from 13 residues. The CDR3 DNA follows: TGCAGCGTTGGGAGCAGATTTAACACTGAAGCTTTCTTT. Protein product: CSVGSRFNTEAFF.

CDR3 loop: CASSFASREAGELFF. The CDR3 coding sequence is TGCGCCAGCAGCTTCGCTAGCCGAGAAGCCGGGGAGCTGTTTTTT. This sequence joins TRBV5-1 and TRBJ2-2; TRBD2 is a possible D gene (5 bases). V was trimmed by 2 bases and J by 6 bases, leaving 14 bases between them. CDR3 length equals 15 residues. Germline loops: CDR1 SGHRS, CDR2 YFSETQ. Together with reference TRBV5-1 and TRBJ2-2, the CDR3 gives the full variable domain: KAGVTQTPRYLIKTRGQQVTLSCSPISGHRSVSWYQQTPGQGLQFLFEYFSETQRNKGNFPGRFSGRQFSNSRSEMNVSTLELGDSALYLCASSFASREAGELFFGEGSRLTVL.

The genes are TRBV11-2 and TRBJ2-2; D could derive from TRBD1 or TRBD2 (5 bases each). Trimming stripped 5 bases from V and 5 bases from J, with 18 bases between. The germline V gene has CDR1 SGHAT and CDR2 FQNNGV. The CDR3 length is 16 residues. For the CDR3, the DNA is TGTGCCAGCAGCGTACTTGGGGGAGTTGGTACCGGGGAGCTGTTTTTT. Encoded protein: CASSVLGGVGTGELFF.

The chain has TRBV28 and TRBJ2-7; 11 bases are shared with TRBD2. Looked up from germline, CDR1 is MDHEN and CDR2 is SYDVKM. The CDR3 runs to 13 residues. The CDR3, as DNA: TGTGGAAGTGGACTAGCGGGTCTCTACGAGCAGTACTTC. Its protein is CGSGLAGLYEQYF. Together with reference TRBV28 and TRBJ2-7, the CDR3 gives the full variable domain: DVKVTQSSRYLVKRTGEKVFLECVQDMDHENMFWYRQDPGLGLRLIYFSYDVKMKEKGDIPEGYSVSREKKERFSLILESASTNQTSMYLCGSGLAGLYEQYFGPGTRLTVT.